This T cell receptor (beta chain) was recovered during a study of post-analysis software for immune sequencing data (dated by TCRdb to the mid-2010s). Some background on the complete study: Recorded disease courses included relapsing-remitting, secondary progressive and progressive-relapsing multiple sclerosis, with some patients lacking subtype annotation. The patient repertoires were set against about 10 previously published healthy control repertoires from donors whose ages ranged from about 6 to 25 years. A subset of samples was prepared in parallel using single-end sample barcoding, then pooled and co-amplified after Illumina adapter ligation. Overall results and qualifications from the work: Four to six TRBV segments, including TRBV5-6, TRBV5-1 and TRBV20-1, were significantly more frequent in patients than controls. Significantly lower normalized Chao1 diversity was found in multiple sclerosis patients than in controls, suggesting substantial peripheral T-cell clonal expansion. Direct clustering with F measure showed strong co-clustering of samples prepared in the same batch, prompting a batch-effect correction. The control group was slightly older than the multiple sclerosis patient group.

From its cysteine to its phenylalanine, the CDR3 spans 17 amino acids. The CDR3 DNA has 51 bases and is translated from base 1. CDR1 and CDR2 were assigned from the germline V gene (reference sequence) as DFQATT and SNEGSKA. The junction shows trimming of 0 bases on V and 2 bases on J, plus 20 bases between the germline ends. To demonstrate the VDJtools post-analysis software, TCR beta repertoires were profiled from the peripheral blood of more than 10 young patients with multiple sclerosis. The multiple sclerosis patients were children and adolescents between about 6 and 16 years of age. About this clonotype itself: Its antigen specificity is not known. No base qualities exist here, and no much larger clone lies one base off it.

Receptor libraries were prepared by PCR. The sequencer was an Illumina HiSeq 2500. To reduce PCR and sequencing biases, unique molecular identifiers were incorporated into the TCR beta cDNA libraries. About 500,000 cDNA molecules were obtained for every 1 to 10 million input T cells, so each molecule roughly corresponded to one T cell. Patient libraries were prepared and sequenced with the same protocol used for the earlier healthy control dataset. Within a given batch, samples were prepared together, multiplexed and sequenced on the same HiSeq lane. The published analysis was carried out like this. Raw barcoded reads were processed with MIGEC, discarding single-read molecular identifier groups before consensus assembly and CDR3 extraction. VDJtools was used for post-analysis of the clonotype tables, with diversity normalized by down-sampling every dataset to the smallest sample size. Repertoire overlap clustering matched CDR3 amino acid but not nucleotide sequences to correct batch-related cross-sample contamination. TCRdb took the public reads, trimmed them with fastp at Q25, ran MiXCR for clone calling and kept in-frame beta chains. CDR3 protein sequences are deduplicated, and each keeps its most common genes and DNA. The V and J calls follow TCRdb's processing rather than the paper's. The sample data list 400,000 to 500,000 distinct CDR3 sequences, and about 39% of these were observed just once. The ten biggest clones cover about 7.6% of the sample.

Material: blood. The source of this sequence is a girl aged 2 to 9 with multiple sclerosis. Here the chain combines TRBV20-1 and TRBJ2-7; tentative D gene TRBD1, with 7 bases matching. The CDR3 region: CSARDRRAGQLPYEQYF. The nucleotide sequence is given as TGCAGTGCTAGAGATCGGAGGGCGGGACAGTTACCCTACGAGCAGTACTTC.